Below, one T cell receptor (beta chain) is given with its context. It lacks a known antigen. No per-base quality is available; no much larger clone lies one base away. This record belongs to a study of shared clonotypes between healthy human individuals (dated by TCRdb to 2018 to 2021). For context, the study as a whole: The cohort included three men and two women between 18 and 49 years of age. For each donor, CD4 naive and CD4 memory were each given three plates, CD8 naive was given two plates, and CD8 memory was given one plate. To estimate repertoire size and how much clonotype sharing occurs between individuals, the study deeply sequenced the blood TCR repertoires of five healthy adults. Different laboratories and diverse techniques were used to prepare libraries and sequence TCR repertoires, to increase sequencing depth and limit assay-specific biases. Per donor, leukapheresis produced somewhere between about 0.8 and 9 billion PBMCs.

The germline V gene (reference sequence) provides CDR1 LNHNV and CDR2 YYDKDF. V and J are truncated by 5 bases and 12 bases respectively, leaving an intervening sequence of 14 bases. The CDR3, cysteine through phenylalanine, is 12 amino acids long. CDR3 DNA is the only sequence kept; it has 36 bases, read in frame from the first base. CD8 naive samples consisted of CD45RO-negative cells that were positively selected for CCR7, yielding a CD45RA+CCR7+ population without TemRA cells. The donors were healthy, HIV-negative adults with no recently reported acute infections or vaccinations. All donors were Caucasian adults living in Nashville, Tennessee, USA. Blood was collected by leukapheresis, and PBMCs were isolated by Ficoll-Histopaque density gradient centrifugation and then cryopreserved in liquid nitrogen vapor phase. Analytical flow cytometry was used to check the purity and quantity of every magnetically sorted T cell population. Each sorted fraction had its genomic DNA isolated and then quantified by UV absorbance on a Nanodrop 2000c.

Overall study outcomes, separate from this receptor: Because the study included only a small number of donors, the genetic and exposure-history diversity represented was limited. Based on pairwise subsampling, the degree of clonotype sharing among donors was expected to be affected by sequencing depth. Sampling was limited to blood, and TCR repertoires in tissue likely differ from TCR repertoires in blood. Rarefaction of sorted-subset datasets indicated incomplete sequencing despite the large sequencing depth. Larger estimated clonotype richness was generally found for naive subsets than for memory subsets. Higher generation probabilities were observed for clonotypes shared by all four sorted-subset donors than for non-shared clonotypes. Across several donors, roughly 5.4% of naive CD4, approximately 3.6% of naive CD8, 2.3% of memory CD4, and 0.4% of memory CD8 clonotypes were shared.

TCR CDR3 regions were amplified from genomic DNA by multiplex PCR using the deep immunoSEQ assay. Genomic DNA extracted from each cell subset was distributed evenly over all wells of several immunoSEQ 96-well plates, and each plate served as one replicate. Each replicate PCR for sorted subsets received about 210 ng genomic DNA, equal to about 30,000 T cell genomes. Purified libraries were quantified with a Qubit 3.0 fluorometer, sized on a Bioanalyzer 2100, and re-quantified with the KAPA Library Quantification kit. A separate single-read 150-cycle Illumina NextSeq 550 flow cell was used to sequence each immunoSEQ 96-well plate. The paper's data handling went like this. Because the immunoSEQ output included only junctional sequences and no quality scores, the filtering could not be the same as the filtering used for full-length reads. To assign V/J genes and CDR3, sequences were annotated using PyIR, a Python wrapper for IgBLAST v1.9, with IMGT germline references. Reads were removed for weak V/J assignments (E-value above 1e-6), missing CDR3, stop codons, out-of-frame junctions, or ambiguous translated residues. A V3J clonotype was defined by an identical inferred V gene, J gene, and CDR3 amino acid sequence. The percentage overlap between two repertoires was calculated by dividing the number of shared unique clonotypes by the size of the smaller repertoire. Three approaches were used to assess repertoire richness: RTK rarefaction, the Chao1 estimator, and Recon v2.1 estimates of unobserved clonotypes. Generation probabilities for all TCRbeta clonotypes obtained by the gDNA method from a handful of donors were computed using OLGA. TCRdb stores this immuneACCESS table with in-frame sequences only. Part of the clones is absent; in the studies checked, under half of the shortfall reflects unresolved V genes, and no reason is known for the rest. Clone size and the V and J calls come from that table; the DNA yielded D and trimming. The sample table records a few million clones; 93% of these occur just once. The ten largest clonotypes hold about 1.6% of the sample.

The sample taken for sequencing was naive CD8+ T cells from PBMCs. Interpreted using the paper, the cell subset or site label stands for: CD45RA+CCR7+. The TCR sequence derives from a man younger than 35 in good health. Some clones in this sample may be carry-over from other donors' samples. The rearrangement joined TRBV15 to TRBJ2-1, with TRBD2 perhaps the D gene, on 5 matching bases. In nucleotide form, the sequence is TGTGCCACCAGCCCCCTTGAGACTATGCAGTTCTTC. It specifies CATSPLETMQFF.